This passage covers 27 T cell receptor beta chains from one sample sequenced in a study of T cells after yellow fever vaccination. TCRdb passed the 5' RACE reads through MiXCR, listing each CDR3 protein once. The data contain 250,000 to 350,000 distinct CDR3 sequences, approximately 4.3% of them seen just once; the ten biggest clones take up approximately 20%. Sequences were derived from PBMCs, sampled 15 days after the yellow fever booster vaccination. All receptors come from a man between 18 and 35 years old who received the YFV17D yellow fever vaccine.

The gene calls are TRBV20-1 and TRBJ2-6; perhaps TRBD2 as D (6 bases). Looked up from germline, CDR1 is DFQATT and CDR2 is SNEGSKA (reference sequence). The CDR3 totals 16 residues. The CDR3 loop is CRASGGTQSGANVLTF. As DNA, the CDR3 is TGCAGGGCCTCGGGCGGGACCCAGTCTGGGGCCAACGTCCTGACTTTC.

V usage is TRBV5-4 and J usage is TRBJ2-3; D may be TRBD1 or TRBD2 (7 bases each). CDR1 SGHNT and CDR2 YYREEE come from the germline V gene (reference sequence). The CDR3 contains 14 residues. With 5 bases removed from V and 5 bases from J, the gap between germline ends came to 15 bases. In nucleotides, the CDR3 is TGTGCCAGCAGAGACAGGGAGGGGAGAGATACGCAGTATTTT. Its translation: CASRDREGRDTQYF.

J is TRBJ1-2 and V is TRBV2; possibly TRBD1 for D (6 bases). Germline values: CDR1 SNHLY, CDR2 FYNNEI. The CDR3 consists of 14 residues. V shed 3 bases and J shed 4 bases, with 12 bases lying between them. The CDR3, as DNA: TGTGCCAGCAGTGAGGAACAGGGAGGCTATGGCTACACCTTC. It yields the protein CASSEEQGGYGYTF. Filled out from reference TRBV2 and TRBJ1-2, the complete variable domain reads EPEVTQTPSHQVTQMGQEVILRCVPISNHLYFYWYRQILGQKVEFLVSFYNNEISEKSEIFDDQFSVERPDGSNFTLKIRSTKLEDSAMYFCASSEEQGGYGYTFGSGTRLTVV.

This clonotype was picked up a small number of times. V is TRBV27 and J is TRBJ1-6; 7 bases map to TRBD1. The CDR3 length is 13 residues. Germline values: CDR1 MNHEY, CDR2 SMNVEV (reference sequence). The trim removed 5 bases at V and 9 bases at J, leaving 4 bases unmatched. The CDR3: CASSPRQGSPLHF. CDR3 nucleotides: TGTGCCAGCAGTCCACGACAGGGTTCACCCCTCCACTTT.

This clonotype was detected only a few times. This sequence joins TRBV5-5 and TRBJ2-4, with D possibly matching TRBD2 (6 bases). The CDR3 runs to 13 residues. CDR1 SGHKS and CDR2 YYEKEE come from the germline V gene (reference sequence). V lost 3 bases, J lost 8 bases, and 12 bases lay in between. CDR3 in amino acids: CASSSPGDDIQYF. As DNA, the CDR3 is TGTGCCAGCAGCTCCCCGGGGGACGACATTCAGTACTTC.

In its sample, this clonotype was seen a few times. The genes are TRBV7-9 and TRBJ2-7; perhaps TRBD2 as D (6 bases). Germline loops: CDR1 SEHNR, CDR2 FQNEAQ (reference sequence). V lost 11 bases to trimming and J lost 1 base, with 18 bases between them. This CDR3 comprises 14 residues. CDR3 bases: TGTGCCGGGGTGATGGGGGGAGTATCCTACGAGCAGTACTTC. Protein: CAGVMGGVSYEQYF.

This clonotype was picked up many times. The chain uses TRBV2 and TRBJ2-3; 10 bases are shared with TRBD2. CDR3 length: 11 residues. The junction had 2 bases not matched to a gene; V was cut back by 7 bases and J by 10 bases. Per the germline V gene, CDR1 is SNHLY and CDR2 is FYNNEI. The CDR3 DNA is TGTGCCAGCACTAGCGGGGGCCCGCAGTATTTT. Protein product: CASTSGGPQYF.

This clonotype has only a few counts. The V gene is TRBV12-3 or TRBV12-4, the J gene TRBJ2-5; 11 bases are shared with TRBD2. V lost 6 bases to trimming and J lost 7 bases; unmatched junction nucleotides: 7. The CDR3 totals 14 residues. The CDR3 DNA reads TGTGCCAGCAGCCTGACTAGCGGGGTGAGGACCCAGTACTTC. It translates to CASSLTSGVRTQYF.

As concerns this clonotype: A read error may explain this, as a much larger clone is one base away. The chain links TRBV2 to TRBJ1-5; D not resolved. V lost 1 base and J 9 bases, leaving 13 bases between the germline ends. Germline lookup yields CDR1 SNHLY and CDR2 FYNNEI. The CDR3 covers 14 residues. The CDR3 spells CASSEERLPLPQHF. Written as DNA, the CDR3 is TGTGCCAGCAGTGAAGAGAGGTTGCCTCTGCCCCAGCATTTT.

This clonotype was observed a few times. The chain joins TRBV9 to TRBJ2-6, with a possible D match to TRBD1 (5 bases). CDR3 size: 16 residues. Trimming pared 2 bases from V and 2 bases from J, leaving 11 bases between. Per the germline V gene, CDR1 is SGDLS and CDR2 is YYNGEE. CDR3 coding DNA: TGTGCCAGCAGCGTGGGGCAGGATCCTGGGGCCAACGTCCTGACTTTC. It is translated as CASSVGQDPGANVLTF.

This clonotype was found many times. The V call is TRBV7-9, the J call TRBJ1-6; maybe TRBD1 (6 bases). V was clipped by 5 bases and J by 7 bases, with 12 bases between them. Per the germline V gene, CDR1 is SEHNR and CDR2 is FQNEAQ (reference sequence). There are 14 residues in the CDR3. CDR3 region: CASSPKGGNSPLHF. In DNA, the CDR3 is TGTGCCAGCAGCCCCAAGGGGGGCAATTCACCCCTCCACTTT.

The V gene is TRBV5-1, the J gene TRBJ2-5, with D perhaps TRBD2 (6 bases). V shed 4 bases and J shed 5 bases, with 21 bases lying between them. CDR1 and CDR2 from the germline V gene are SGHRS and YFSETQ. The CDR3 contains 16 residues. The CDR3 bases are TGCGCCAGCAGCCCTTTGGGAAGCGGGCGACGGGAGACCCAGTACTTC. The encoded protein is CASSPLGSGRRETQYF.

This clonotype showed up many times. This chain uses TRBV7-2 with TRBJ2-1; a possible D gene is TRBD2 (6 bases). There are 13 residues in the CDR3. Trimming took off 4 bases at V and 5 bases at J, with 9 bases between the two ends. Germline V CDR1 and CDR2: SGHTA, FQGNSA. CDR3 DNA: TGTGCCAGCAGCTGGGACTTTAACAATGAGCAGTTCTTC. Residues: CASSWDFNNEQFF.

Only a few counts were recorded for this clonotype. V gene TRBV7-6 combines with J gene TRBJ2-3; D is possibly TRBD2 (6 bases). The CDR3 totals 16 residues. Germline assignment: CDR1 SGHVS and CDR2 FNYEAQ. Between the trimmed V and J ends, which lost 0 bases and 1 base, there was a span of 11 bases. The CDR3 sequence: CASSLAWASGTDTQYF. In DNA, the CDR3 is TGTGCCAGCAGCTTAGCGTGGGCTAGCGGCACAGATACGCAGTATTTT.

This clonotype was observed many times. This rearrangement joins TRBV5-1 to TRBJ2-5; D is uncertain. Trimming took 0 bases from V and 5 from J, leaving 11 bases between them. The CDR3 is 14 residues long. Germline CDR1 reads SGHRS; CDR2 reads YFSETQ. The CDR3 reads CASSLAEAWETQYF. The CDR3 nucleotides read TGCGCCAGCAGCTTGGCAGAAGCGTGGGAGACCCAGTACTTC.

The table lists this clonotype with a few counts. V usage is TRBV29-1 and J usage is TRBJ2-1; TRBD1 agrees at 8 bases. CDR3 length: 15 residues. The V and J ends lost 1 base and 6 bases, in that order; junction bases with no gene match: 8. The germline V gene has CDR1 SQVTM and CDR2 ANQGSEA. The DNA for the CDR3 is TGCAGCGTTGAAGGTGACAGGGGCGAGCTCAATGAGCAGTTCTTC. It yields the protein CSVEGDRGELNEQFF.

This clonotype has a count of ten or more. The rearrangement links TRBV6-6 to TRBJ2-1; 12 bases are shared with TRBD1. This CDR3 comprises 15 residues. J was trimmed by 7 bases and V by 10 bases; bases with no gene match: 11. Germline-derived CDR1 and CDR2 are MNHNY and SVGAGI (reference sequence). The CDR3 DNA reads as TGTGCCATCTCAAGGGGGACAGGGGGCGGGAATGAGCAGTTCTTC. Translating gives CAISRGTGGGNEQFF.

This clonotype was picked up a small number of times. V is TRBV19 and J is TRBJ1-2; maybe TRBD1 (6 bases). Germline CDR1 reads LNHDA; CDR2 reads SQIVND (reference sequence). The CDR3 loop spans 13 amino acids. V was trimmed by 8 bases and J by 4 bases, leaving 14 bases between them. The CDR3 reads CASQEDRTYGYTF. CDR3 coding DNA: TGTGCCAGTCAAGAGGACAGAACCTATGGCTACACCTTC.

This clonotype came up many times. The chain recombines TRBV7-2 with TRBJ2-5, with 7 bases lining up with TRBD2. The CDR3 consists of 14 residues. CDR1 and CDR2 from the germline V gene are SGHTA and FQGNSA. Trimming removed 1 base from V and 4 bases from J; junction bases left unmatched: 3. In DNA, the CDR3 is TGTGCCAGCAGCTTAGGGGGGGGATTAGAGACCCAGTACTTC. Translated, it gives CASSLGGGLETQYF.

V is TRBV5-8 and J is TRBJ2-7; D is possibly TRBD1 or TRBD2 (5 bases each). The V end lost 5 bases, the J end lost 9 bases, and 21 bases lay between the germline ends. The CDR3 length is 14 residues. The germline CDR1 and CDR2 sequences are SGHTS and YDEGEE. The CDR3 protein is CASRKRGDARGQYV. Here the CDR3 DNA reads TGTGCCAGCAGAAAAAGAGGGGACGCTCGGGGGCAGTACGTC.

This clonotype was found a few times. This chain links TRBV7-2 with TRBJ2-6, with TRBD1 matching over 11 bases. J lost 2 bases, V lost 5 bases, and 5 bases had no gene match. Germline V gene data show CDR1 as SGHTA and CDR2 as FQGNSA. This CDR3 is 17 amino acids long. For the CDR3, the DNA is TGTGCCAGCAGCCGAGTGGGACAGGGGGCTGGGGCCAACGTCCTGACTTTC. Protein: CASSRVGQGAGANVLTF.

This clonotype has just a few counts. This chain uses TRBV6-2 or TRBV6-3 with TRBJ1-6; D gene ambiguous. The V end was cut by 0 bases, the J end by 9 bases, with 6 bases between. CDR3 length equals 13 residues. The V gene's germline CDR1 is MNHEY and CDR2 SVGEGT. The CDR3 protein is CASSYSEGSPLHF. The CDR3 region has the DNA TGTGCCAGCAGTTACTCCGAGGGTTCACCCCTCCACTTT.

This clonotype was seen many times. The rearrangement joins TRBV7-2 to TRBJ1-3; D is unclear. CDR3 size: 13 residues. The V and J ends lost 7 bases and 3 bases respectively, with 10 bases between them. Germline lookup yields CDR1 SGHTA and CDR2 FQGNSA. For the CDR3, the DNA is TGTGCCAGCACTTCCCTGGGTGGAAACACCATATATTTT. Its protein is CASTSLGGNTIYF.

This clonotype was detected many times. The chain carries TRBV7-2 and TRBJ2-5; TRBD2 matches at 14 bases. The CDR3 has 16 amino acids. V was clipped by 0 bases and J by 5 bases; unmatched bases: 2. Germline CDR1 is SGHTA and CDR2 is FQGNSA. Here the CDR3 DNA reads TGTGCCAGCAGCTTAGCGGGACTAGCGGGGGTGGAGACCCAGTACTTC. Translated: CASSLAGLAGVETQYF.

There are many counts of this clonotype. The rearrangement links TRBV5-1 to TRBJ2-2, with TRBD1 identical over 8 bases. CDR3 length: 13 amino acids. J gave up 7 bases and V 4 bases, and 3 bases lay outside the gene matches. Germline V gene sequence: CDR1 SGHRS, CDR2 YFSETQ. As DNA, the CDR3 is TGCGCCAGCAGCACACAGGGGGTCGGGGAGCTGTTTTTT. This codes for CASSTQGVGELFF.

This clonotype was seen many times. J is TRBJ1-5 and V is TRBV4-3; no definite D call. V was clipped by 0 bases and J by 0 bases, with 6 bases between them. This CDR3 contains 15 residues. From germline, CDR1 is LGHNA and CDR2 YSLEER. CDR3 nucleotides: TGCGCCAGCAGCCAAGATGGCGATAGCAATCAGCCCCAGCATTTT. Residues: CASSQDGDSNQPQHF.

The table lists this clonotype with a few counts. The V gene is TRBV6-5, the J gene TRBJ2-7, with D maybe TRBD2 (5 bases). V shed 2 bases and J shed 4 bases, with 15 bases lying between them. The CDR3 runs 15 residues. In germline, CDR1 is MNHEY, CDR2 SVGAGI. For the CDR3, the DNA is TGTGCCAGCAGTTACGCCCCAGGTGGCGGGTACGAGCAGTACTTC. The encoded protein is CASSYAPGGGYEQYF.